This T cell receptor (beta chain) was obtained from a study of T-cell reconstitution after alpha-beta-depleted transplantation in children. V was cut by 4 bases and J by 0 bases, with 13 bases left in between. The CDR3 length is 15 residues. Germline CDR1 MGHRA, CDR2 YSYEKL. As it was prepared, the TCRbeta library received unique molecular identifiers. One entry per CDR3 protein, called by TCRdb with MiXCR from the PCR reads. The data hold about 72,000 distinct CDR3 sequences, with 6% to 8% observed a single time. The source is a human donor who donated a stem cell graft to a child with acute lymphoblastic leukemia. The sample here was PBMCs from the stem cell graft donor, taken from the stem cell graft. V gene TRBV4-1 combines with J gene TRBJ2-7; perhaps TRBD2 as D (5 bases). CDR3 nucleotide sequence: TGCGCCAGCAGCCCCCCCCAAGCGGTCTCCTACGAGCAGTACTTC. Its protein is CASSPPQAVSYEQYF.